The source of this TCR beta chain is a study of metastatic and nonmetastatic thyroid tumors. Trimming removed 0 bases from V and 7 bases from J; junction bases left unmatched: 9. CDR1 GTSNPN and CDR2 SVGIG come from the germline V gene (reference sequence). The CDR3 length is 15 residues. The study, taken as a whole, reports: It was reportedly found that TCR beta diversity was significantly higher in malignant thyroid tumors than in benign nodules, a difference seen in both blood and tumor samples.

In its sample, this clone was seen many times. Its target is unknown. Thyroid surgery was performed in patients who had received no treatment beforehand. TCRdb re-clonotyped the PCR reads via MiXCR. This sample has about 45,000 clones; about 4.3% occur once, and the top ten carry approximately 9.5%. This chain links TRBV30 with TRBJ1-1, with 9 bases that match TRBD1. Sequencing was performed on blood. The source of this sequence is a female donor with papillary thyroid cancer or a benign thyroid nodule (not recorded which). Some clones in this sample may be carry-over from other donors' samples. As DNA, the CDR3 is TGTGCCTGGAGTGTAGGGACAGGGAATGTGGTTGAAGCTTTCTTT. This translates into CAWSVGTGNVVEAFF.